The sequence of this T cell receptor (beta chain) was determined in a study of blood T cell repertoires in COVID-19. Overall study: The origin of the acute and convalescent COVID-19 samples was the United States, Italy and Spain. PBMCs, B-cell-depleted T cells, or T cells provided the cDNA or gDNA that made up the material.

In the original workflow: Cell counts per sample came from amplifying reference gene primers. Produced via immunoSEQ multiplex PCR; TCRdb's table is partial and in-frame only. The V and J calls and clone size are taken from that table; D and trimming were inferred from the DNA. The data show about 160,000 clones, 80% to 85% seen once. CDR1 is LGHNA and CDR2 is YSLEER in the germline V gene. Trimming stripped 2 bases from V and 0 bases from J, with 18 bases between. The CDR3 is made up of 18 amino acids. This receptor was identified in a woman older than 75 with active or convalescent COVID-19. The source material was peripheral blood. The chain combines TRBV4-3 with TRBJ2-3, with TRBD1 as a possible D gene (5 bases). CDR3 sequence: CASSQSRGTLSSTDTQYF. The CDR3 region has the DNA TGCGCCAGCAGCCAATCAAGGGGCACCCTCTCTAGCACAGATACGCAGTATTTT.